The source of this T cell receptor (beta chain) is a study of vaccination and CD4 T cells after COVID-19. As to treatment: 10-day PBMC culture with coronavirus spike peptide pools or control peptides (ViraFEST assay). CD4+ T-cell collection from the unexposed donor predated the COVID-19 pandemic (2011-2018). About this clonotype: What it binds is unknown.

Cultured CD4+ T cell DNA was sequenced using the Oncomine TCR Beta short-read assay. One entry per CDR3 protein, called by TCRdb with MiXCR from the PCR reads. The sample records around 6,300 distinct CDR3 sequences, just over 70% being singletons. The CDR3 totals 19 residues. Sequencing input: CD4+ T cells from blood, cultured in vitro. V usage is TRBV21-1 and J usage is TRBJ1-6; the D call of TRBD1 is as the table states it, not checked on the DNA. TRBV21-1 represents a pseudogene. This clonotype originated in a human donor in good health. CDR3 amino acids: CASSNLEGKSLTYNSPLHF. The CDR3 DNA follows: TGTGCCAGCAGCAACCTCGAGGGGAAGAGTTTAACCTATAATTCACCCCTCCACTTT.